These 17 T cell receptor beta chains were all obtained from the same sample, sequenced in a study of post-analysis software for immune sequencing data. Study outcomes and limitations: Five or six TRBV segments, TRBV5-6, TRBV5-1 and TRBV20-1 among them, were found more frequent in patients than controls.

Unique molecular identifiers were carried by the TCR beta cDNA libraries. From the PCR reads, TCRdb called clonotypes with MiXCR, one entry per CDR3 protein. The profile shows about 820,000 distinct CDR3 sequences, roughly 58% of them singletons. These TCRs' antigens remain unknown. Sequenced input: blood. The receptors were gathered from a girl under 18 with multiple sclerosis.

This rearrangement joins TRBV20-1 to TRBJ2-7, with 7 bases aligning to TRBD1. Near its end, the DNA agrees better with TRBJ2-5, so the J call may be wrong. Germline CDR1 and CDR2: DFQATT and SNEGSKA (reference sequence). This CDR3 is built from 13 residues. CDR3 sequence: CSAIRTGSGTQYF. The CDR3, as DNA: TGCAGTGCCATAAGGACAGGTTCTGGGACCCAGTACTTC.

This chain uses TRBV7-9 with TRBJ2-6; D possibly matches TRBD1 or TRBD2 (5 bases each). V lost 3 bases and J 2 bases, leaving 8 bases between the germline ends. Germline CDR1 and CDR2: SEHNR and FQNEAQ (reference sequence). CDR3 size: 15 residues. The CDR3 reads CASSFTGPGANVLTF. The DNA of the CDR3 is TGTGCCAGCAGCTTTACGGGACCTGGGGCCAACGTCCTGACTTTC.

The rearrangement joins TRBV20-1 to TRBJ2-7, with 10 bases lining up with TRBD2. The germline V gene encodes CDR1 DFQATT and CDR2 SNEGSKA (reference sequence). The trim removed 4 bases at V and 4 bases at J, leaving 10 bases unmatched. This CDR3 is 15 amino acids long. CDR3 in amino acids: CSAIVGTSAIYEQYF. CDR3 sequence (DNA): TGCAGTGCTATCGTCGGGACTAGCGCCATATACGAGCAGTACTTC.

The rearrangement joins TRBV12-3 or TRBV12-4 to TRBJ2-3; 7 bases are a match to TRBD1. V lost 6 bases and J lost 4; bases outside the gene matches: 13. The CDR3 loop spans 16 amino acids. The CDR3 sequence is CASRQGINERADTQYF. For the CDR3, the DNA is TGTGCCAGCAGACAGGGGATCAACGAACGAGCAGATACGCAGTATTTT.

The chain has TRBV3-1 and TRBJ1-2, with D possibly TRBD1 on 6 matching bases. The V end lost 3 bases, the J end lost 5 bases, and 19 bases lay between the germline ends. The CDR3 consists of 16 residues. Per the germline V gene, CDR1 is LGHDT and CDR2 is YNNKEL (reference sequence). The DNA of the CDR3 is TGTGCCAGCAGCCATCTTTCGACAGGAGTACGATATGGCTACACCTTC. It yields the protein CASSHLSTGVRYGYTF.

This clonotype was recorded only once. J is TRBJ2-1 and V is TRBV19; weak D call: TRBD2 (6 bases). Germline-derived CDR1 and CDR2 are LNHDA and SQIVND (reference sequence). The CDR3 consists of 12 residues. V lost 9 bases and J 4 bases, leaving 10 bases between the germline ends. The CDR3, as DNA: TGTGCCAGCCGGGAGTCATACAATGAGCAGTTCTTC. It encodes CASRESYNEQFF.

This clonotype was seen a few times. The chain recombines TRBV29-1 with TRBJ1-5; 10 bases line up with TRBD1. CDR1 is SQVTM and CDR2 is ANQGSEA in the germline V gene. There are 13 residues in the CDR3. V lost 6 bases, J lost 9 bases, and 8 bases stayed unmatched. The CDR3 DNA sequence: TGCAGCGTACTGGGACAGGGGTATGGGCCCCAGCATTTT. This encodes CSVLGQGYGPQHF.

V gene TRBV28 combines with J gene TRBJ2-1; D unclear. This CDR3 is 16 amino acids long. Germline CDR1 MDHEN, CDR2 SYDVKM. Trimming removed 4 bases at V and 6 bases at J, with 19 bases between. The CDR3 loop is CASSSGSHNLFNEQFF. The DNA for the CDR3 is TGTGCCAGCAGTTCCGGGTCTCACAACCTATTCAATGAGCAGTTCTTC. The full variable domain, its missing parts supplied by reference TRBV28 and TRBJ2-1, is DVKVTQSSRYLVKRTGEKVFLECVQDMDHENMFWYRQDPGLGLRLIYFSYDVKMKEKGDIPEGYSVSREKKERFSLILESASTNQTSMYLCASSSGSHNLFNEQFFGPGTRLTVL.

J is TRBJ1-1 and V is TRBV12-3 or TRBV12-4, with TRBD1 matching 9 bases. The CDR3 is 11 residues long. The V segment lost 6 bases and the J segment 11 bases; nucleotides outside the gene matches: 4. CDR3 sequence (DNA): TGTGCCAGCAGCGGGGACAGGGTGGCTTTCTTT. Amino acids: CASSGDRVAFF.

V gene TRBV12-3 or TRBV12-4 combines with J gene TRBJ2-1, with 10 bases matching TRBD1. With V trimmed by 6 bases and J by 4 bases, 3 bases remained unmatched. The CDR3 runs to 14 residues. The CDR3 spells CASRAGQGYNEQFF. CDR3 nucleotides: TGTGCCAGCAGAGCGGGACAGGGGTACAATGAGCAGTTCTTC.

CDR3 sequence: CASSWGTSGIETQYF. DNA for the CDR3: TGCGCCAGCAGCTGGGGGACTAGCGGCATAGAGACCCAGTACTTC. The gene calls are TRBV5-1 and TRBJ2-5, with 11 bases lining up with TRBD2. V shed 3 bases, J shed 4 bases, and the junction held 5 bases outside the gene matches. CDR3 length equals 15 residues. Per the germline V gene, CDR1 is SGHRS and CDR2 is YFSETQ. Together with reference TRBV5-1 and TRBJ2-5, the CDR3 gives the full variable domain: KAGVTQTPRYLIKTRGQQVTLSCSPISGHRSVSWYQQTPGQGLQFLFEYFSETQRNKGNFPGRFSGRQFSNSRSEMNVSTLELGDSALYLCASSWGTSGIETQYFGPGTRLLVL.

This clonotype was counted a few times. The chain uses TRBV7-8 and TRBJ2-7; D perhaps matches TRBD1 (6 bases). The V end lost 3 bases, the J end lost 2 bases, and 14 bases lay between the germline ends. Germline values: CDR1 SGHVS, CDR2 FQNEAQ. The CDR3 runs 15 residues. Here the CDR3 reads CASSFQTGLPYEQYF. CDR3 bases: TGTGCCAGCAGCTTTCAGACAGGTTTGCCCTACGAGCAGTACTTC.

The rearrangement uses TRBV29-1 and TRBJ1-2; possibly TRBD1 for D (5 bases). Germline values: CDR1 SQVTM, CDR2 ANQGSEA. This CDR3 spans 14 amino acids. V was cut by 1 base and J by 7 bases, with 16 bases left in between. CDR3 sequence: CSVEVAGRITGYTF. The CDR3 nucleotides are TGCAGCGTTGAAGTGGCGGGGCGGATCACTGGCTACACCTTC.

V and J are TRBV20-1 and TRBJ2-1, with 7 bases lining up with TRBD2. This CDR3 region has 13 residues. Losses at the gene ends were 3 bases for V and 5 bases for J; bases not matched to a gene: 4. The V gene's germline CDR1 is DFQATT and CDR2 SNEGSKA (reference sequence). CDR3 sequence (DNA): TGCAGTGCTAGCGGGAGGCTCCACAATGAGCAGTTCTTC. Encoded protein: CSASGRLHNEQFF.

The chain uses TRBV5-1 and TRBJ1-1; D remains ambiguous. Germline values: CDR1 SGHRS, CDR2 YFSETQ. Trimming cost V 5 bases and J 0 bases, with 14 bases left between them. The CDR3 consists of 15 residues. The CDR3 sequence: CASRGADDLNTEAFF. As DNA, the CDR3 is TGCGCCAGCAGGGGCGCGGACGACTTGAACACTGAAGCTTTCTTT.

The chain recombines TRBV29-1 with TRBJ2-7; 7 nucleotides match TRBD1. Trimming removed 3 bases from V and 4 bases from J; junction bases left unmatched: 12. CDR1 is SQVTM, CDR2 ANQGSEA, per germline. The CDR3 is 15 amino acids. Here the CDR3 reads CSVEVLRDRGYEQYF. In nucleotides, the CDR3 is TGCAGCGTTGAGGTCCTAAGGGACAGAGGGTACGAGCAGTACTTC.

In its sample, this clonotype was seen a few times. The CDR3 DNA reads TGTGCCAGCAGCTTAAGGAGCGGGCCCTTCCCCTCCTACAATGAGCAGTTCTTC. This encodes CASSLRSGPFPSYNEQFF. The chain has TRBV7-6 and TRBJ2-1, with a tentative D call TRBD2 (6 bases). V dropped 2 bases and J dropped 0 bases, with 17 bases sitting between them. From germline, CDR1 is SGHVS and CDR2 FNYEAQ. The CDR3 is 18 residues long. Filled out from reference TRBV7-6 and TRBJ2-1, the complete variable domain reads GAGVSQSPRYKVTKRGQDVALRCDPISGHVSLYWYRQALGQGPEFLTYFNYEAQQDKSGLPNDRFSAERPEGSISTLTIQRTEQRDSAMYRCASSLRSGPFPSYNEQFFGPGTRLTVL.